This T cell receptor (beta chain) is drawn from a study of T cell clonality in common variable immunodeficiency. Control and CVID samples contributed equal amounts of genomic DNA. TCRdb keeps only in-frame clones here, not all; method: immunoSEQ multiplex PCR. The sample offers approximately 35,000 clones and no singletons, the top ten holding about 6.1%. Study-level results: Reportedly, TCR beta sequences from common variable immunodeficiency showed fewer deletions and N-nucleotide insertions. What drives increased CVID clonality needs T cell subpopulation sequencing. Patient heterogeneity in the CVID cohort limited correlations between repertoire features and clinical complications.

Blood samples were heparinized, about 5 to 9 ml per donor. Germline assignment: CDR1 ENHRY and CDR2 SYGVKD. V was clipped by 10 bases and J by 6 bases; unmatched bases: 10. This CDR3 is 14 amino acids long. This clone was seen ten or more times. Its cognate antigen is unknown. The read is 3 residues too short to cover the CDR3 end, so that end is filled in from the germline J gene. Sequenced: peripheral blood mononuclear cells. This sequence was found in a human donor with common variable immunodeficiency. The V gene is TRBV10-3, the J gene TRBJ1-1, with 11 bases lining up with TRBD1. CDR3 sequence: CATIGTGGGAEAFF. Incomplete CDR3 DNA: TGTGCCACGATAGGGACAGGGGGAGGCGCTGAA.